This T cell receptor (beta chain) was retrieved from a study of blood T cells in healthy people across ages. Regarding this clonotype: Antigen specificity is unknown.

Sample-barcoded 5' priming and a J-beta primer mix drove a second PCR of about 6 to 12 cycles. TCRdb processed the 5' RACE reads anew with MiXCR; each CDR3 protein has one entry. The sample comprises about 970,000 distinct CDR3 sequences, just over 50% of which are singletons, and 20% to 25% rests with the top ten. Overall study findings and caveats: Estimated diversity, derived from one million T cells, was regarded as an underestimate. Naive and antigen-experienced cells could not be conclusively compared, given unsorted PBMCs.

V was cut by 4 bases and J by 1 base, with 12 bases left in between. This CDR3 region has 15 residues. CDR1 and CDR2 (germline): SGDLS, YYNGEE. The sample taken for sequencing was blood. The V gene is TRBV9, the J gene TRBJ2-4; tentatively, D is TRBD2 (5 bases). The source is a woman aged 55-70 years in good health. In DNA form, the CDR3 reads TGTGCCAGCAGCCCCGGACTGGGGGCCAAAAACATTCAGTACTTC. It is translated as CASSPGLGAKNIQYF.